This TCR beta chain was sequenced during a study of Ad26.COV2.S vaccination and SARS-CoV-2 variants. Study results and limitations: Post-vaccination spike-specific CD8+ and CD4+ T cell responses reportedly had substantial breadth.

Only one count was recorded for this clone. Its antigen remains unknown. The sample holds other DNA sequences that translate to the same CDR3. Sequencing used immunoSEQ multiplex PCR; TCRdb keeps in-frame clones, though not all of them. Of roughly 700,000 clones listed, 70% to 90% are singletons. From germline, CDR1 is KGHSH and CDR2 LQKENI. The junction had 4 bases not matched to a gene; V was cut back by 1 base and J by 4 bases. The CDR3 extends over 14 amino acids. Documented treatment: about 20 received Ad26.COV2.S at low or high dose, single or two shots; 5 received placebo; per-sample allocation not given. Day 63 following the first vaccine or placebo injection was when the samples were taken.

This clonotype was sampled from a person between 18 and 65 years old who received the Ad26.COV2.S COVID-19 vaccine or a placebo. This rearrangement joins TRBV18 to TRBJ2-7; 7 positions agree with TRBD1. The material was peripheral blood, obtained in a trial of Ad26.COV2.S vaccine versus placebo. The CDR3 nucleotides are TGTGCCAGCTCACCACGGGACAGTACGTACGAGCAGTACTTC. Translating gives CASSPRDSTYEQYF.